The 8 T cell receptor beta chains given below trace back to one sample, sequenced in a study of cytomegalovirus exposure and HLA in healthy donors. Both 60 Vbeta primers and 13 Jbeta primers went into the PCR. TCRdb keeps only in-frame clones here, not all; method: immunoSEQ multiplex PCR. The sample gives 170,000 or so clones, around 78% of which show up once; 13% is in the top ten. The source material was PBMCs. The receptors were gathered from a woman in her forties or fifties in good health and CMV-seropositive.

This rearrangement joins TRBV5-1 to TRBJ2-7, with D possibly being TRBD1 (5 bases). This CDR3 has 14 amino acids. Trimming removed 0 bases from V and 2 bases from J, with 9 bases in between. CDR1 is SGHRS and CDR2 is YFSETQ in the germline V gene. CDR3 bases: TGCGCCAGCAGCTTGGGACAGACAACCTACGAGCAGTACTTC. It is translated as CASSLGQTTYEQYF.

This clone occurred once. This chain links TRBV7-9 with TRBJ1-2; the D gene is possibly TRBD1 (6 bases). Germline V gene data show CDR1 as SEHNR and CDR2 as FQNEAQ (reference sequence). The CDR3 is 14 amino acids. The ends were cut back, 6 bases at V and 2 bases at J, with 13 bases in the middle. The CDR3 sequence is CASRTGFGNYGYTF. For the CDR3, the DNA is TGTGCCAGCAGGACAGGTTTCGGAAACTATGGCTACACCTTC.

DNA of the CDR3: TGTGCCATCCTTTCCGGAGACAGCACCGGGGAGCTGTTTTTT. This translates into CAILSGDSTGELFF. This chain links TRBV6-1 with TRBJ2-2; D is perhaps TRBD1 (5 bases). The germline gives CDR1 MNHNS, CDR2 SASEGT. Trimming took off 10 bases at V and 4 bases at J, with 16 bases between the two ends. This CDR3 is 14 amino acids long.

CDR3 bases: TGTGCCAGCAATACAGGGGTTTTGGAGACCCAGTACTTC. Residues: CASNTGVLETQYF. This sequence joins TRBV2 and TRBJ2-5; 7 bases are a match to TRBD1. The CDR3 is made up of 13 amino acids. Losses at the gene ends were 7 bases for V and 5 bases for J; bases not matched to a gene: 7. Germline-derived CDR1 and CDR2 are SNHLY and FYNNEI.

CDR3 residues: CASSEAAGGPDTQYF. As DNA, the CDR3 is TGTGCCAGCAGTGAGGCAGCGGGGGGGCCGGATACGCAGTATTTT. The rearrangement joins TRBV6-1 to TRBJ2-3; TRBD2 agrees at 10 bases. This CDR3 is 15 amino acids long. After removal of 3 bases from V and 6 bases from J, the junction contained 6 bases not matched to a gene. Germline V lookup: CDR1 MNHNS, CDR2 SASEGT.

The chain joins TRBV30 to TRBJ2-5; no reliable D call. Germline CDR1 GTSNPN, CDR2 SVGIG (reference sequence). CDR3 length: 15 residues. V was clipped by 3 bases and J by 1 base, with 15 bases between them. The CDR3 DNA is TGTGCCTGGAGCCTCTCTCCTGTCTTCCAAGAGACCCAGTACTTC. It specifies CAWSLSPVFQETQYF.

In nucleotides, the CDR3 is TGCGCCAGCAGCCCCACGCCGGGCGCGGGAGCTTTCTTT. It is translated as CASSPTPGAGAFF. The chain combines TRBV4-1 with TRBJ1-1; D is ambiguous. The V end was cut by 4 bases, the J end by 10 bases, with 16 bases between. Germline assignment: CDR1 MGHRA and CDR2 YSYEKL. CDR3 length equals 13 residues.

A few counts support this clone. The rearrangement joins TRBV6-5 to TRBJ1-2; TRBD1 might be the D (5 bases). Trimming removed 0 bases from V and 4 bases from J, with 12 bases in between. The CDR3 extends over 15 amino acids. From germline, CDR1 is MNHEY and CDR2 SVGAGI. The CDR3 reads CASSYSGQGGYGYTF. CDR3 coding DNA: TGTGCCAGCAGTTACTCCGGCCAGGGAGGCTATGGCTACACCTTC.